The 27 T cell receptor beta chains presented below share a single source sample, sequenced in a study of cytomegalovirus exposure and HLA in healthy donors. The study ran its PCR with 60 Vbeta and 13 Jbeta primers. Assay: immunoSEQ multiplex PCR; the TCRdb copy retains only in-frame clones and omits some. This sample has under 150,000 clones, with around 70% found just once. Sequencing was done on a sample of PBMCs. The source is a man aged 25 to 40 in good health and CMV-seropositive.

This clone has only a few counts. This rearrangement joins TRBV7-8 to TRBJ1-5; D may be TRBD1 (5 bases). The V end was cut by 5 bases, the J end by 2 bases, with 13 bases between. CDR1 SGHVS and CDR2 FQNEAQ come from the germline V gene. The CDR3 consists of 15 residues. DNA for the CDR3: TGTGCCAGCAGCGCTGTGGCGGGGGGCAATCAGCCCCAGCATTTT. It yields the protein CASSAVAGGNQPQHF.

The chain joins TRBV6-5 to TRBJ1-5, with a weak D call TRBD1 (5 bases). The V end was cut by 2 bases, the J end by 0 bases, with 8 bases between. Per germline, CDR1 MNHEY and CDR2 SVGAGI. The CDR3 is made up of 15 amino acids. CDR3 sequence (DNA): TGTGCCAGCAGTTACGGCGGGGGTAGCAATCAGCCCCAGCATTTT. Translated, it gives CASSYGGGSNQPQHF.

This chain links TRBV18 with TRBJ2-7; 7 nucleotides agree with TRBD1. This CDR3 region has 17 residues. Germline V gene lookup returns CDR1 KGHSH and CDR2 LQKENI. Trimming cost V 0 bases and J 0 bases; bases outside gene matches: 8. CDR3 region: CASSPPRGRDSSYEQYF. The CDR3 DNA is TGTGCCAGCTCACCACCGAGAGGCAGGGACAGCTCCTACGAGCAGTACTTC.

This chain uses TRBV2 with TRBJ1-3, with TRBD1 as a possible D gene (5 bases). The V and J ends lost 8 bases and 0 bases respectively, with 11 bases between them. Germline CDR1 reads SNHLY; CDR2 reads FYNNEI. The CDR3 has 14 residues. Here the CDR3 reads CASRGGDSGNTIYF. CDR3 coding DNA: TGTGCCAGCCGGGGGGGGGACTCTGGAAACACCATATATTTT. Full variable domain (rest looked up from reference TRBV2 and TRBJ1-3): EPEVTQTPSHQVTQMGQEVILRCVPISNHLYFYWYRQILGQKVEFLVSFYNNEISEKSEIFDDQFSVERPDGSNFTLKIRSTKLEDSAMYFCASRGGDSGNTIYFGEGSWLTVV.

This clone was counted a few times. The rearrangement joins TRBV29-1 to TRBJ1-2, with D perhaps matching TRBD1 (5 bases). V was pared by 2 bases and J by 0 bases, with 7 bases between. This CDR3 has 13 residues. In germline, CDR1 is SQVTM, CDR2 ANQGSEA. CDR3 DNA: TGCAGCGTTGAAAGACAGTCTAACTATGGCTACACCTTC. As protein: CSVERQSNYGYTF.

The CDR3 spells CSVRSGVGGELFF. As DNA, the CDR3 is TGCAGCGTTAGATCGGGGGTCGGAGGGGAGCTGTTTTTT. The chain joins TRBV29-1 to TRBJ2-2; tentatively, D is TRBD2 (6 bases). The germline V and J ends were trimmed by 5 bases and 8 bases, with 15 bases remaining between them. This CDR3 region has 13 residues. Germline V gives CDR1 SQVTM, CDR2 ANQGSEA.

Here the CDR3 DNA reads TGTGCCAGCAGTTTTCTCAGTGCAACTAATGAAAAACTGTTTTTT. Encoded protein: CASSFLSATNEKLFF. The rearrangement uses TRBV6-6 and TRBJ1-4; D not certain. V lost 4 bases and J lost 0, with 9 bases in between. Germline CDR1 MNHNY, CDR2 SVGAGI (reference sequence). The CDR3 consists of 15 residues.

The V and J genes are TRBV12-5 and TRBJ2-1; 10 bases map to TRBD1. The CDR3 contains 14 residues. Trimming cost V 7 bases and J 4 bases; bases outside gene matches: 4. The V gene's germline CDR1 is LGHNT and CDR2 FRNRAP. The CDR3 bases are TGTGCTAGTGAAGGGGACAGGGGTTACAATGAGCAGTTCTTC. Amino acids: CASEGDRGYNEQFF.

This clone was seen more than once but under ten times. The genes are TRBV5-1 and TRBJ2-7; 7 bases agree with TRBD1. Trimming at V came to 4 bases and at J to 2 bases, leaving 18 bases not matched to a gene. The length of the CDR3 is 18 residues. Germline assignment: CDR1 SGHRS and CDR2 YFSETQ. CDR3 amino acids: CASSPRPGAQGVTYEQYF. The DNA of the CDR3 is TGCGCCAGCAGCCCACGACCCGGGGCCCAGGGGGTCACCTACGAGCAGTACTTC.

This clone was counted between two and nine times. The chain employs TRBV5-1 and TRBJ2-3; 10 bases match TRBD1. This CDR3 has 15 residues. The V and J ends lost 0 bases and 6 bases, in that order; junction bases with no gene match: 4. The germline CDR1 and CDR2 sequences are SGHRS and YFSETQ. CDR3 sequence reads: CASSLGGTGEDTQYF. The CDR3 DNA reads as TGCGCCAGCAGCTTGGGTGGGACAGGGGAGGATACGCAGTATTTT.

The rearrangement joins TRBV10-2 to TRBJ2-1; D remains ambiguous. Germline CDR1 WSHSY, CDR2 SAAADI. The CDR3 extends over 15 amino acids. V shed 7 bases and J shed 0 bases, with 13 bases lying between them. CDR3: CASKLTASSYNEQFF. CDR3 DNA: TGCGCCAGCAAACTCACCGCAAGCTCCTACAATGAGCAGTTCTTC.

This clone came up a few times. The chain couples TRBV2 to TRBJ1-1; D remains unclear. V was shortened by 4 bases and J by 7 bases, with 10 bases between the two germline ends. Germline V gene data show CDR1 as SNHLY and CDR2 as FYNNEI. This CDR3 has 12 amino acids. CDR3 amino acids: CASSVFSNEAFF. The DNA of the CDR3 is TGTGCCAGCAGTGTGTTCAGTAATGAAGCTTTCTTT. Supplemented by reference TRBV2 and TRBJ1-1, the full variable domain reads EPEVTQTPSHQVTQMGQEVILRCVPISNHLYFYWYRQILGQKVEFLVSFYNNEISEKSEIFDDQFSVERPDGSNFTLKIRSTKLEDSAMYFCASSVFSNEAFFGQGTRLTVV.

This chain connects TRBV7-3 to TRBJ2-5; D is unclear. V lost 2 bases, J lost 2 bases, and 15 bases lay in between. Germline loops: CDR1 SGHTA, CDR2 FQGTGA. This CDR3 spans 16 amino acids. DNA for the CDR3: TGTGCCAGCAGCTTAGGCCAGCTGTCAGGACAAGAGACCCAGTACTTC. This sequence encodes CASSLGQLSGQETQYF.

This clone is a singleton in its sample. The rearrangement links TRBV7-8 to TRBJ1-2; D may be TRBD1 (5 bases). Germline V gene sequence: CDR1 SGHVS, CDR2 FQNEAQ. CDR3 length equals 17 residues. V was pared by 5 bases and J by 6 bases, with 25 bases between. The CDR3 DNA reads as TGTGCCAGCAGCCCTACCCGGGGGACGGCTTCTCGGGATGGCTACACCTTC. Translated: CASSPTRGTASRDGYTF.

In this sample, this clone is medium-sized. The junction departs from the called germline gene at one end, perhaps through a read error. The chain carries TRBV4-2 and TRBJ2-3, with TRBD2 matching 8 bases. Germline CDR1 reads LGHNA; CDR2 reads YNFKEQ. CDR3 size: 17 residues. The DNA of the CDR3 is TGTGCCAGCAGCCAGAAGCATAGCGGGGCCGACACACATACGCAGTATTTT. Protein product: CASSQKHSGADTHTQYF.

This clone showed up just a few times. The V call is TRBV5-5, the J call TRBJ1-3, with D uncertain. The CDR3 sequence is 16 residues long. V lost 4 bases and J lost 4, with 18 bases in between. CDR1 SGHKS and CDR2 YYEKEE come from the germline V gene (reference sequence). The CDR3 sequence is CASSPWAGSQGNTIYF. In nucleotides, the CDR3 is TGTGCCAGCAGCCCCTGGGCGGGCAGCCAGGGAAACACCATATATTTT. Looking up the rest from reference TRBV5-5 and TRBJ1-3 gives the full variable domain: DAGVTQSPTHLIKTRGQQVTLRCSPISGHKSVSWYQQVLGQGPQFIFQYYEKEERGRGNFPDRFSARQFPNYSSELNVNALLLGDSALYLCASSPWAGSQGNTIYFGEGSWLTVV.

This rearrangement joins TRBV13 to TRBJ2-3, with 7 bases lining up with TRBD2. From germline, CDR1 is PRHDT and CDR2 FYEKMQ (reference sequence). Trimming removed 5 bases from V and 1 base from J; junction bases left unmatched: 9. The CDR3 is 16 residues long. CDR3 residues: CASSLHRGGGTDTQYF. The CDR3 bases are TGTGCCAGCAGCCTTCATCGCGGGGGAGGCACAGATACGCAGTATTTT.

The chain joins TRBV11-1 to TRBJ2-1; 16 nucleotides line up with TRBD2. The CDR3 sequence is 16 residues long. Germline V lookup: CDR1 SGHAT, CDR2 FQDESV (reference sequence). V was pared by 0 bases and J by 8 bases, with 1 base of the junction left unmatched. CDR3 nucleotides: TGTGCCAGCAGCTTAGCAGGGACTAGCGGGAGGGATGAGCAGTTCTTC. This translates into CASSLAGTSGRDEQFF.

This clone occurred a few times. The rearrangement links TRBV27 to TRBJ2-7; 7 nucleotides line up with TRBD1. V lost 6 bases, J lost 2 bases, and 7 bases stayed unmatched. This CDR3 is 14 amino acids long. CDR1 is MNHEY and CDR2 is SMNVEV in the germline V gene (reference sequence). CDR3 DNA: TGTGCCAGCAGCTGGACAGGAACTACCTACGAGCAGTACTTC. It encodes CASSWTGTTYEQYF.

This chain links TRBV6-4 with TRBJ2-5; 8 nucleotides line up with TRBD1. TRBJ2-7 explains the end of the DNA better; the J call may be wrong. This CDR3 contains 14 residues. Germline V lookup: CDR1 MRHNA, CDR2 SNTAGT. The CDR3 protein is CASSERTGSYEQYF. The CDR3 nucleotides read TGTGCCAGCAGTGAAAGGACAGGGTCCTACGAGCAGTACTTC.

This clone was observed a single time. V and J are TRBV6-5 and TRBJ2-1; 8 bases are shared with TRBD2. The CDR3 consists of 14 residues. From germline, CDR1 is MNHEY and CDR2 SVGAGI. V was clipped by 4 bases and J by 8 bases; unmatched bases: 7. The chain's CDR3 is CASSFQREYDEQFF. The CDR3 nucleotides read TGTGCCAGCAGTTTCCAGCGGGAGTACGATGAGCAGTTCTTC.

CDR3: CASSLAGQINQPQHF. The CDR3 nucleotides read TGCGCCAGCAGCTTGGCCGGACAAATCAATCAGCCCCAGCATTTT. The chain uses TRBV5-1 and TRBJ1-5, with D possibly TRBD1 on 5 matching bases. The CDR3 extends over 15 amino acids. Trimming pared 0 bases from V and 3 bases from J, leaving 10 bases between. Germline loops: CDR1 SGHRS, CDR2 YFSETQ.

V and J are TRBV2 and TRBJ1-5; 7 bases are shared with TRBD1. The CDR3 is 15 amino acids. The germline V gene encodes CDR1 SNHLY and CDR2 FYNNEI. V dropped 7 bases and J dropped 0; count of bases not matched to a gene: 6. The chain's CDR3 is CASTTTGDSNQPQHF. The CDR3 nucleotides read TGTGCCAGCACCACCACAGGGGATAGCAATCAGCCCCAGCATTTT.

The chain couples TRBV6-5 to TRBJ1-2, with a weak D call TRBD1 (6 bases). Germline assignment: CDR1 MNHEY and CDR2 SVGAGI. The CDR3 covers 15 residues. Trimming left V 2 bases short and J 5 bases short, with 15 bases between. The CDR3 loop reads CASSYPGGGKYGYTF. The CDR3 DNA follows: TGTGCCAGCAGTTACCCGGGAGGGGGAAAATATGGCTACACCTTC.

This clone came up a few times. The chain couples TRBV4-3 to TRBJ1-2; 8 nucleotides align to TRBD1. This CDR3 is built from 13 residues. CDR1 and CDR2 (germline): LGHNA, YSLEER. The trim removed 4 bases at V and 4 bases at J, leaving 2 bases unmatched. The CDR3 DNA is TGCGCCAGCAGCCCGGGACAGGCCTATGGCTACACCTTC. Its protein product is CASSPGQAYGYTF.

The CDR3: CASRKLGRDRPYGYTF. CDR3 in DNA: TGTGCCAGTCGGAAACTGGGGCGTGACAGACCGTATGGCTACACCTTC. The rearrangement uses TRBV27 and TRBJ1-2, with a tentative D call TRBD1 (5 bases). The CDR3 length is 16 residues. Germline V CDR1 and CDR2: MNHEY, SMNVEV (reference sequence). The germline V and J ends were trimmed by 9 bases and 5 bases, with 25 bases remaining between them.

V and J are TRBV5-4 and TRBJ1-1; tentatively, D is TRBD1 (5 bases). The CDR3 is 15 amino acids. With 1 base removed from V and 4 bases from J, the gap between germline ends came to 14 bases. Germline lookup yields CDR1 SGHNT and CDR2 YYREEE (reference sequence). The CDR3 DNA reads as TGTGCCAGCAGCTTGTCGGGGGGGAGGCGCACTGAAGCTTTCTTT. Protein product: CASSLSGGRRTEAFF.